This record looks at one T cell receptor beta chain sequence and its context. Its antigen is undetermined. The CDR3 is 13 residues long. The V gene's germline CDR1 is MNHEY and CDR2 SVGAGI. V shed 4 bases and J 10 bases; nucleotides not matched to a gene: 9. The data were obtained in a study of Graves' ophthalmopathy and Graves' hyperthyroidism. Notes on the study in general: Blood shared most expanded thyroid clonotypes above 0.001 frequency.

From RNA, the CDR3 regions of TCR beta chains were amplified and sequenced. The first round was an RT-PCR with HTBI primers, and the second round was a multiplex PCR. TCRdb reprocessed the multiplex PCR reads via MiXCR and lists one record per CDR3 protein. The sample shows 170,000 or so distinct CDR3 sequences, around 40% of them seen only once. J is TRBJ1-2 and V is TRBV6-5; TRBD1 aligns across 7 bases. The clonotype comes from a man aged 30 to 45 with Graves' ophthalmopathy. Material: peripheral blood. The CDR3 loop reads CASSLTGLRDYTF. The CDR3 DNA is TGTGCCAGCAGTTTGACAGGGTTACGGGACTACACCTTC.